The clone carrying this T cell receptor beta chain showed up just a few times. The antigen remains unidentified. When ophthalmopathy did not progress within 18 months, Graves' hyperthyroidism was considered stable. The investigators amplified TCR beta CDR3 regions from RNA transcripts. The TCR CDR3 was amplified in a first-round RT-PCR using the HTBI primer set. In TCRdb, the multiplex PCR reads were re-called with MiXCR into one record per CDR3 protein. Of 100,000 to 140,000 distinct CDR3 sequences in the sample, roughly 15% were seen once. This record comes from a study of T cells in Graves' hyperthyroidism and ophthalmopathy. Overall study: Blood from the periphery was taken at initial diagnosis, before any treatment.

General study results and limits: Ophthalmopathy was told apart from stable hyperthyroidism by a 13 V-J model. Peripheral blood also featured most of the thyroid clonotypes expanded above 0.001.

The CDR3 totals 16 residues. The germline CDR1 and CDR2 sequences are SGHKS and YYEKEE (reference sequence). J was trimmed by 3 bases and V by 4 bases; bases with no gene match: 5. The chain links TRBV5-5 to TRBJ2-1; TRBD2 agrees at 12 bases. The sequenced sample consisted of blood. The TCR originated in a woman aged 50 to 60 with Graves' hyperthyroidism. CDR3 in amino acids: CASSNRLAGDYNEQFF. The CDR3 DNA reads TGTGCCAGCAGCAATCGACTAGCGGGAGACTACAATGAGCAGTTCTTC.